This T cell receptor (beta chain) was profiled in a study of blood T cells in healthy people across ages. A second PCR, run for roughly 7 to 11 cycles, used a sample-barcoded 5' primer plus a J-beta primer mix. TCRdb processed the 5' RACE reads anew with MiXCR; each CDR3 protein has one entry. Among over 1,500,000 distinct CDR3 sequences listed, around 48% were seen once. The CDR3 is made up of 18 amino acids. The J segment lost 3 bases and the V segment lost 2 bases, leaving 16 bases of the junction unmatched. Looked up from germline, CDR1 is SGHAT and CDR2 is FQNNGV. The sequenced sample was blood. The V and J genes are TRBV11-2 and TRBJ2-7, with TRBD1 matching 7 bases. The source of this sequence is a woman aged 40 to 50 in good health. The CDR3 sequence: CASSLSIGRTGSFYEQYF. The CDR3 DNA is TGTGCCAGCAGCTTATCGATAGGGCGGACAGGTTCATTCTACGAGCAGTACTTC.